These T cell receptor beta chains were read from a single sample in a study of chemoradiotherapy in HPV16-positive cancers. The data were produced by immunoSEQ multiplex PCR, yet TCRdb's version contains in-frame clones alone and is incomplete. This table holds approximately 4,600 clones, roughly 87% found once. The sample in question was tumor tissue, obtained from a patient who underwent chemoradiotherapy. Receptors were obtained from a human donor with HPV-associated anogenital cancer. CDR3s include the opening cysteine and the closing phenylalanine or tryptophan. A D gene is named only where the DNA matches it firmly. For some rows the clone size is stated as once, few or many, or as a class when expanded; others skip it.

NA	TRBV6-4	NA	TRBJ1-1	TGTGCCAGCAGTGACTCCTCAGACGCGAACACTGAAGCTTTCTTT	CASSDSSDANTEAFF
NA	TRBV30	NA	TRBJ1-1	TGTGCCTGGAGGGTGTTCACTGAAGCTTTCTTT	CAWRVFTEAFF
NA	TRBV11-2	NA	TRBJ1-4	TGTGCCAGCAGCCCGAAAGCAACTAATGAAAAACTGTTTTTT	CASSPKATNEKLFF
NA	TRBV15	TRBD1	TRBJ2-6	TGTGCCACCAACCGACATTCCCCGGGACAGGGGGCTTATGGGGCCAACGTCCTGACTTTC	CATNRHSPGQGAYGANVLTF
NA	TRBV6-4	NA	TRBJ1-6	TGTGCCAGCAGTCCCGCAGAGGGCAATTCACCCCTCCACTTT	CASSPAEGNSPLHF
once	TRBV29-1	TRBD1	TRBJ1-1	TGCAGCGTGACGACAGGGGCAGGGACTGAAGCTTTCTTT	CSVTTGAGTEAFF
NA	TRBV28	NA	TRBJ1-2	TGTGCCAGCAGCCCCCAGACCCCGAAAGGGTGGAACTATGGCTACACCTTC	CASSPQTPKGWNYGYTF
NA	TRBV28	TRBD1	TRBJ1-3	TGTGCCAGCAGTTTATGGGGACAGGGAAGGAAAGACACCATATATTTT	CASSLWGQGRKDTIYF
NA	TRBV6-5	TRBD1	TRBJ1-2	TGTGCCAGCAGTCGACAGGGGCATGGCTACACCTTC	CASSRQGHGYTF
NA	TRBV7-3	TRBD2	TRBJ2-3	TGTGCCAGCAGCCTAATAGCGGGGTACTCAGATACGCAGTATTTT	CASSLIAGYSDTQYF
NA	TRBV27	TRBD1	TRBJ1-2	TGTGCCAGCAGTTCCAACAGGGGCTCGACCTATGGCTACACCTTC	CASSSNRGSTYGYTF
once	TRBV7-9	NA	TRBJ2-3	TGTGCCAGCAGCCCTCAAGGCACAGATACGCAGTATTTT	CASSPQGTDTQYF
NA	TRBV4-3	TRBD1	TRBJ2-3	TGCGCCAGCAGCCTTCGGGACAGCGGCACAGATACGCAGTATTTT	CASSLRDSGTDTQYF
once	TRBV7-8	NA	TRBJ2-3	TGTGCCAGCAGCTTTAACAGGAGAACAGTAGATACGCAGTATTTT	CASSFNRRTVDTQYF
NA	TRBV2	NA	TRBJ2-5	TGTGCCAGCAGGGACCAGGGGGGTTCAGAGACCCAGTACTTC	CASRDQGGSETQYF
NA	TRBV10-1	TRBD2	TRBJ2-2	TGCGCCAGCATCCCTAAGGGCGGGGGGGCCGGGGAGCTGTTTTTT	CASIPKGGGAGELFF
NA	TRBV27	NA	TRBJ2-7	TGTGCCAGCAGTTTCTCCCTCGGGACGTTGGCCTACGAGCAGTACTTC	CASSFSLGTLAYEQYF
NA	TRBV18	NA	TRBJ2-7	TGTGCCAGCTCATCCCAACCGGGCTACGAGCAGTACTTC	CASSSQPGYEQYF
NA	TRBV7-3	TRBD1	TRBJ2-2	TGTGCCAGCAGCCGCGACAGGGGGTCCACCGGGGAGCTGTTTTTT	CASSRDRGSTGELFF
NA	TRBV10-3	NA	TRBJ2-7	TGTGCCATCAGTGATGATGGAGGGGCTTACGAGCAGTACTTC	CAISDDGGAYEQYF
NA	TRBV6-1	NA	TRBJ1-5	TGTGCCAGCAGTGAAACGGTACTTAGCAATCAGCCCCAGCATTTT	CASSETVLSNQPQHF
NA	TRBV5-1	NA	TRBJ2-7	TGCGCCAGCAGCTTAGAGAACAGGGCCTACGAGCAGTACTTC	CASSLENRAYEQYF